The 5 T cell receptor beta chains below come from one sample, sequenced in a study of T cells in Graves' hyperthyroidism and ophthalmopathy. Amplification targeted TCR beta CDR3 regions from RNA transcripts. In the first-round RT-PCR of the TCR CDR3, the HTBI primer set was used. TCRdb independently ran MiXCR on the multiplex PCR reads; one entry per CDR3 protein. The sample contains roughly 150,000 distinct CDR3 sequences, 9.4% of which appear only once. The sequencing input was blood. These receptors all come from a woman between 18 and 29 years old with Graves' hyperthyroidism that later progressed to Graves' ophthalmopathy.

The chain combines TRBV4-1 with TRBJ1-1; TRBD1 agrees at 7 bases. The V gene end was trimmed by 1 base and the J gene end by 5 bases; junction bases not matched to a gene: 7. Per germline, CDR1 MGHRA and CDR2 YSYEKL. The CDR3 is made up of 15 amino acids. CDR3: CASSQVGRGKTEAFF. The CDR3, as DNA: TGCGCCAGCAGCCAAGTTGGCAGGGGGAAGACTGAAGCTTTCTTT.

The genes are TRBV19 and TRBJ2-1; D gene uncertain. Trimming removed 5 bases from V and 3 bases from J, with 8 bases in between. The CDR3 runs to 13 residues. Germline-derived CDR1 and CDR2 are LNHDA and SQIVND (reference sequence). DNA of the CDR3: TGTGCCAGTAGTCCAGGCTTCTACAATGAGCAGTTCTTC. Protein sequence: CASSPGFYNEQFF.

This clonotype appeared many times. The chain has TRBV7-8 and TRBJ1-2; no definite D call. Germline lookup yields CDR1 SGHVS and CDR2 FQNEAQ. The CDR3 sequence is 13 residues long. Trimming left V 1 base short and J 6 bases short, with 9 bases between. The CDR3 reads CASSLVAGDGYTF. The CDR3 nucleotides are TGTGCCAGCAGCTTAGTAGCCGGTGATGGCTACACCTTC.

This clonotype was seen at least ten times. The chain employs TRBV3-1 and TRBJ2-7; maybe TRBD2 (6 bases). V lost 3 bases, J lost 5 bases, and 17 bases lay in between. Germline loops: CDR1 LGHDT, CDR2 YNNKEL (reference sequence). CDR3 length: 15 residues. The CDR3 DNA follows: TGTGCCAGCAGCCATGGCGCCGGGAGAGTCAACGAGCAGTACTTC. This sequence encodes CASSHGAGRVNEQYF.

The J gene is TRBJ1-3, the V gene TRBV4-1, with a possible D match to TRBD1 (5 bases). Germline values: CDR1 MGHRA, CDR2 YSYEKL. V lost 0 bases to trimming and J lost 0 bases, with 9 bases between them. This CDR3 region has 16 residues. The chain's CDR3 is CASSQEQALSGNTIYF. The CDR3 DNA follows: TGCGCCAGCAGCCAAGAACAGGCCCTCTCTGGAAACACCATATATTTT.